These T cell receptor beta chains were read from a single sample in a study of blood T cell repertoires in COVID-19. The data were produced by immunoSEQ multiplex PCR, yet TCRdb's version contains in-frame clones alone and is incomplete. Of some 190,000 clones listed, less than 85% were seen once; the top ten hold 9.5% to 15%. Sequences were obtained from peripheral blood. All receptors come from a woman aged 45-59 years with acute or convalescent COVID-19. Both conserved end residues are part of each CDR3. D genes are given only for firm matches. A row's size may be missing; if present it is once, few, many or a size class.

cdr3_aa: CASSSSQGANQPQHF
cdr3_nt: TGTGCCAGCAGTTCCTCACAGGGGGCCAATCAGCCCCAGCATTTT
v_call: TRBV28
j_call: TRBJ1-5
d_call: TRBD1
clone_size: once

cdr3_aa: CASSFLWTGMDYGYTF
cdr3_nt: .
v_call: TRBV5-6
j_call: TRBJ1-2
d_call: .
clone_size: .

cdr3_aa: CASSQERRTF
cdr3_nt: TGTGCCAGCAGTCAGGAGCGGCGCACCTTC
v_call: TRBV12-3/TRBV12-4
j_call: TRBJ1-2
d_call: .
clone_size: few

cdr3_aa: CASMGLEYNEQFF
cdr3_nt: TGTGCCAGTATGGGACTGGAGTACAATGAGCAGTTCTTC
v_call: TRBV19
j_call: TRBJ2-1
d_call: .
clone_size: .

cdr3_aa: CASRNQGTYNEQFF
cdr3_nt: TGTGCCAGTAGAAACCAGGGGACCTACAATGAGCAGTTCTTC
v_call: TRBV19
j_call: TRBJ2-1
d_call: .
clone_size: .

cdr3_aa: CASSEPGQGAGCHEKLFF
cdr3_nt: TGTGCCAGCAGTGAGCCGGGACAGGGGGCAGGTTGTCATGAAAAACTGTTTTTT
v_call: TRBV6-7
j_call: TRBJ1-4
d_call: TRBD1
clone_size: many

cdr3_aa: CAWSHTTGGNEKLFF
cdr3_nt: TGTGCCTGGAGCCATACGACAGGGGGGAATGAAAAACTGTTTTTT
v_call: TRBV30
j_call: TRBJ1-4
d_call: TRBD1
clone_size: .

cdr3_aa: CASSYRHRDNSPLHF
cdr3_nt: TGTGCCAGCAGCTACCGGCACAGGGATAATTCACCCCTCCACTTT
v_call: TRBV7-2
j_call: TRBJ1-6
d_call: .
clone_size: once

cdr3_aa: CATSDPRGPDEKLFF
cdr3_nt: TGTGCCACCAGTGATCCCAGGGGGCCCGATGAAAAACTGTTTTTT
v_call: TRBV24-1
j_call: TRBJ1-4
d_call: TRBD1
clone_size: few

cdr3_aa: CASSNGTSGGATDTQYF
cdr3_nt: TGTGCCAGCAGCAACGGGACTAGCGGGGGGGCAACAGATACGCAGTATTTT
v_call: TRBV4-2
j_call: TRBJ2-3
d_call: TRBD2
clone_size: .

cdr3_aa: CASKGRPATNEKLFF
cdr3_nt: TGTGCCAGTAAGGGGAGGCCTGCAACTAATGAAAAACTGTTTTTT
v_call: TRBV19
j_call: TRBJ1-4
d_call: .
clone_size: .

cdr3_aa: CASSAMLGQGKAPTYEQYF
cdr3_nt: TGTGCCAGCAGCGCTATGCTCGGACAGGGAAAGGCGCCTACCTACGAGCAGTACTTC
v_call: TRBV7-2
j_call: TRBJ2-7
d_call: TRBD1
clone_size: .

cdr3_aa: CASSQTGTRGVYF
cdr3_nt: TGTGCCAGCAGCCAAACCGGGACACGGGGTGTGTACTTC
v_call: TRBV14
j_call: TRBJ2-7
d_call: .
clone_size: .

cdr3_aa: CASRATGTGSRGYTF
cdr3_nt: TGTGCCAGCAGGGCGACCGGGACAGGGTCTCGTGGCTACACCTTC
v_call: TRBV27
j_call: TRBJ1-2
d_call: TRBD1
clone_size: many

cdr3_aa: CASSLQGLNYGYTF
cdr3_nt: TGTGCCAGTAGTCTCCAGGGGCTCAACTATGGCTACACCTTC
v_call: TRBV19
j_call: TRBJ1-2
d_call: .
clone_size: .

cdr3_aa: CASSQRTGNYGYTF
cdr3_nt: TGCGCCAGCAGCCAACGAACAGGGAACTATGGCTACACCTTC
v_call: TRBV4-3
j_call: TRBJ1-2
d_call: .
clone_size: .

cdr3_aa: CASSLGGLLYNEQFF
cdr3_nt: TGTGCCAGCAGCTTGGGGGGGCTCCTCTACAATGAGCAGTTCTTC
v_call: TRBV5-4
j_call: TRBJ2-1
d_call: .
clone_size: .

cdr3_aa: CASSFTGTGYQPQHF
cdr3_nt: TGTGCCAGCAGCTTCACCGGGACAGGCTATCAGCCCCAGCATTTT
v_call: TRBV5-5
j_call: TRBJ1-5
d_call: TRBD1
clone_size: once

cdr3_aa: CASSPSSGPSYNEQFF
cdr3_nt: TGTGCCAGCTCCCCGTCGAGCGGCCCCTCCTACAATGAGCAGTTCTTC
v_call: TRBV18
j_call: TRBJ2-1
d_call: .
clone_size: .

cdr3_aa: CASSHLSGNSITDTQYF
cdr3_nt: TGTGCCAGCAGCCACCTTAGCGGGAACTCTATCACAGATACGCAGTATTTT
v_call: TRBV7-9
j_call: TRBJ2-3
d_call: TRBD2
clone_size: .

cdr3_aa: CASSLAGRGETQYF
cdr3_nt: TGTGCCAGCAGCTTAGCCGGGAGGGGAGAGACCCAGTACTTC
v_call: TRBV7-2
j_call: TRBJ2-5
d_call: TRBD2
clone_size: .

cdr3_aa: CASSAGQGARQPQHF
cdr3_nt: TGTGCCAGCAGTGCGGGACAGGGGGCCAGACAGCCCCAGCATTTT
v_call: TRBV28
j_call: TRBJ1-5
d_call: TRBD1
clone_size: .

cdr3_aa: CASSRQGPDGYTF
cdr3_nt: TGTGCCAGCAGCCGACAGGGGCCTGATGGCTACACCTTC
v_call: TRBV7-8
j_call: TRBJ1-2
d_call: TRBD1
clone_size: .

cdr3_aa: CASSLGDREGEKLFF
cdr3_nt: TGCGCCAGCAGCTTGGGGGACAGGGAAGGCGAAAAACTGTTTTTT
v_call: TRBV5-1
j_call: TRBJ1-4
d_call: TRBD1
clone_size: few

cdr3_aa: CASSYSQGNTEAFF
cdr3_nt: TGTGCCAGCAGTTACTCCCAGGGGAACACTGAAGCTTTCTTT
v_call: TRBV6-6
j_call: TRBJ1-1
d_call: .
clone_size: few

cdr3_aa: CASSPRTAGRLMNTEAFF
cdr3_nt: TGTGCCAGTAGTCCCCGGACAGCGGGACGTTTGATGAACACTGAAGCTTTCTTT
v_call: TRBV19
j_call: TRBJ1-1
d_call: .
clone_size: .

cdr3_aa: CASSQGGLGTNTEAFF
cdr3_nt: TGTGCCAGCAGCCAAGGTGGGCTGGGTACGAACACTGAAGCTTTCTTT
v_call: TRBV3-1/TRBV3-2
j_call: TRBJ1-1
d_call: .
clone_size: .

cdr3_aa: CASSVVQGAGNEQFF
cdr3_nt: TGTGCCAGCAGCGTAGTACAGGGGGCAGGTAATGAGCAGTTCTTC
v_call: TRBV9
j_call: TRBJ2-1
d_call: TRBD1
clone_size: .

cdr3_aa: CASKSGETYSPLHF
cdr3_nt: TGTGCCAGCAAGAGTGGGGAGACCTATTCACCCCTCCACTTT
v_call: TRBV28
j_call: TRBJ1-6
d_call: .
clone_size: .

cdr3_aa: CASSYSPRQGYEQYF
cdr3_nt: TGTGCCAGCAGTTACTCGCCTAGACAGGGCTACGAGCAGTACTTC
v_call: TRBV6-5
j_call: TRBJ2-7
d_call: TRBD1
clone_size: .